The rows below give T cell receptor beta chains drawn from one sample of a study of early T cells in non-severe SARS-CoV-2 infection. Via MiXCR, TCRdb re-called the 5' RACE reads, giving one row per CDR3 protein. In the table there are about 50,000 distinct CDR3 sequences, over 5% of which are singletons. Sequences were derived from whole blood, sampled at baseline. The receptor set was obtained from an adult who was a healthcare worker with PCR-confirmed SARS-CoV-2 infection or an uninfected control (not recorded which). CDR3s include the opening cysteine and the closing phenylalanine or tryptophan. Each record gives: clone size, D gene, V gene, J gene, CDR3 DNA, CDR3 protein. A D gene is named only where the DNA matches it firmly. The listing skips clone size in some rows; elsewhere it reads once, few, many or a size class.

many,TRBD1,TRBV12-3/TRBV12-4,TRBJ1-5,TGTGCCAGCAGGACAGGGCTCCGTGGACAGCCCCAGCATTTT,CASRTGLRGQPQHF
NA,NA,TRBV9,TRBJ2-1,TGTGCCAGCAGCGTAGGACAGTCAAATGAGCAGTTCTTC,CASSVGQSNEQFF
NA,TRBD1,TRBV9,TRBJ2-7,TGTGCCAGCAGCGTAGGAGGGACAGGGGCCTACGAGCAGTACTTC,CASSVGGTGAYEQYF
few,NA,TRBV28,TRBJ1-1,TGTGCCAGCAGTCCAATAACCTACACTGAAGCTTTCTTT,CASSPITYTEAFF
many,NA,TRBV7-3,TRBJ2-2,TGTGCCAGCAGCCTCAGTAACACCGGGGAGCTGTTTTTT,CASSLSNTGELFF
few,NA,TRBV6-1,TRBJ1-3,TGTGCCAGCAGTGATTTCTCTAAGTCCGGAAACACCATATATTTT,CASSDFSKSGNTIYF
few,NA,TRBV6-1,TRBJ2-1,TGTGCCAGCAGTGAGGGAGGACTTGCCTACAATGAGCAGTTCTTC,CASSEGGLAYNEQFF
NA,NA,TRBV7-2,TRBJ2-1,TGTGCCAGCAGCTTAGGACAGCCCTCGCATGAGCAGTTCTTC,CASSLGQPSHEQFF
many,TRBD2,TRBV28,TRBJ2-7,TGTGCCAGCTCCTCCGGGGCGGGAGGGCCTGCCGAGCAGTACTTC,CASSSGAGGPAEQYF
NA,NA,TRBV20-1,TRBJ2-5,TGCAGTGCTAGTAGTGTCGGCGGAGAGACCCAGTACTTC,CSASSVGGETQYF
few,TRBD2,TRBV7-9,TRBJ2-1,TGTGCCAGCCGTATAGCGGGAGGAAATGAGCAGTTCTTC,CASRIAGGNEQFF
medium-sized,NA,TRBV4-3,TRBJ1-1,TGCGCCAGCAGCGCCAGCGAGACTGAAGCTTTCTTT,CASSASETEAFF